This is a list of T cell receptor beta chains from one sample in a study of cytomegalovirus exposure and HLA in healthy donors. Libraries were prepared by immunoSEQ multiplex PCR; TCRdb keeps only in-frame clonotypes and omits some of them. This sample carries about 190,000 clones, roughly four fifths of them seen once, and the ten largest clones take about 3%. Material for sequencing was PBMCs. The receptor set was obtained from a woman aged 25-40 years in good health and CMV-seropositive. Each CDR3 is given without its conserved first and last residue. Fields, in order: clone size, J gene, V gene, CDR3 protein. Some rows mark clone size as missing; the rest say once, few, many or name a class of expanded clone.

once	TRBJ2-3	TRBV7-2	ASTQASGRADTQY
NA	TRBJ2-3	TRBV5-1	ASSLELLADSTDTQY
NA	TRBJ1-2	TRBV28	ASSLSDRANYGYT
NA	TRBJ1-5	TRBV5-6	ASSLLQNQPQH
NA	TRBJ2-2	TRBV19	ASTRGEKDTGELF
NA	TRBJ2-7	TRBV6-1	ASRVRQGIYEQY
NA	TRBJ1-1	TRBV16	ASSLGMNTEAF
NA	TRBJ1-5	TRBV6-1	ASSETGPNQPQH
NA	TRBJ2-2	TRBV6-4	ASSEGGTRNTGELF
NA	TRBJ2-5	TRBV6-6	ASNEPGSLQETQY
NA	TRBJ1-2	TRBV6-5	ASSPDGGGKNGYT
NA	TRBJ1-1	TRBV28	ASRWRGGNTEAF
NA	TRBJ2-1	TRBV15	ATSRGTGGPTNEQF
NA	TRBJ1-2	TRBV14	ASSLRANYGYT